Following are 4 T cell receptor beta chains from one sample sequenced in a study of T cell repertoires in cytomegalovirus infection. One entry per CDR3 protein, called by TCRdb with MiXCR from the reads. The sample has roughly 250,000 distinct CDR3 sequences, 20% to 25% seen once; the top ten hold 15% to 20%. Sequencing used CD8+ T cells from PBMCs. All receptors come from a human donor in good health (CMV status not recorded). Some clones in this sample may be carry-over from other donors' samples.

This clonotype was observed a handful of times. The chain couples TRBV2 to TRBJ2-7, with D possibly matching TRBD1 (6 bases). The CDR3 length is 15 residues. The germline CDR1 and CDR2 sequences are SNHLY and FYNNEI. The ends were cut back, 6 bases at V and 4 bases at J, with 19 bases in the middle. Here the CDR3 reads CASRRDGTPNYEQYF. The CDR3 nucleotides are TGTGCCAGCAGGCGCGACGGGACACCGAATTACGAGCAGTACTTC.

The chain combines TRBV29-1 with TRBJ1-5; no definite D call. V shed 3 bases and J shed 0 bases, with 15 bases lying between them. CDR1 SQVTM and CDR2 ANQGSEA come from the germline V gene. The CDR3 length is 16 residues. Here the CDR3 reads CSVEIRRFYSNQPQHF. In DNA form, the CDR3 reads TGCAGCGTTGAGATTAGGAGGTTTTATAGCAATCAGCCCCAGCATTTT.

This clonotype has only a few counts. The rearrangement links TRBV7-6 to TRBJ2-1, with D maybe TRBD2 (6 bases). In germline, CDR1 is SGHVS, CDR2 FNYEAQ. The CDR3 has 13 amino acids. Trimming removed 4 bases from V and 3 bases from J, with 7 bases in between. The DNA of the CDR3 is TGTGCCAGCAGCTGGACTAACTACAATGAGCAGTTCTTC. Its translation: CASSWTNYNEQFF.

This chain joins TRBV6-6 and TRBJ2-7; D is possibly TRBD1 or TRBD2 (5 bases each). This CDR3 is 15 amino acids long. Germline assignment: CDR1 MNHNY and CDR2 SVGAGI (reference sequence). Trimming took 0 bases from V and 5 from J, leaving 14 bases between them. CDR3 sequence: CASSYSGRVGNEQYF. CDR3 in DNA: TGTGCCAGCAGTTACTCGGGGCGGGTCGGCAACGAGCAGTACTTC.